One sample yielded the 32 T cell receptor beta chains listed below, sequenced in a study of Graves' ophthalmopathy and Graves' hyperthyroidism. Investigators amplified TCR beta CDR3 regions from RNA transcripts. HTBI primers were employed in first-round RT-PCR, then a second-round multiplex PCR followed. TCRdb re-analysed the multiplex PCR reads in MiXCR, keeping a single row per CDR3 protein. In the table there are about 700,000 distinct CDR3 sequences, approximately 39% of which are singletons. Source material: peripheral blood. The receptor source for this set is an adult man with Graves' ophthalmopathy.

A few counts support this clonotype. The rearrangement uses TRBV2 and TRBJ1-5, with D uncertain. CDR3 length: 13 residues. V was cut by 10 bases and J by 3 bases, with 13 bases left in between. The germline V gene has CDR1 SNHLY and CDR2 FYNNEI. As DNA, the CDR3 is TGTGCCACGGGTGCCAGTGACAATCAGCCCCAGCATTTT. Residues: CATGASDNQPQHF.

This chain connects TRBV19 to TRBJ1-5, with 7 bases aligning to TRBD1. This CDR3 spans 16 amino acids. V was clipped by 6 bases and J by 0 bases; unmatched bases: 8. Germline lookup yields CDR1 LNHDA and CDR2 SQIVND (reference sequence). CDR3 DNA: TGTGCCAGTAGGCGTAAGACAGGGAATAGCAATCAGCCCCAGCATTTT. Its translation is CASRRKTGNSNQPQHF.

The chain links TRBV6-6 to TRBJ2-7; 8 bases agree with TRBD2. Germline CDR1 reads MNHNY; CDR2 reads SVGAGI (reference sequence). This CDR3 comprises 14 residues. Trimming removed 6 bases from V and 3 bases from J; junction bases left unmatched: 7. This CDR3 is CASRYTSGYYEQYF. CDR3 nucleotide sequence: TGTGCCAGCAGATACACTAGCGGTTACTACGAGCAGTACTTC.

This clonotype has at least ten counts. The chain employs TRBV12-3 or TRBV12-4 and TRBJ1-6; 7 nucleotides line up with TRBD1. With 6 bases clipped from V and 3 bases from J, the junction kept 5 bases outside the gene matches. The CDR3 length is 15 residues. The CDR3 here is CASSQGQFYNSPLHF. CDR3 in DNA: TGTGCCAGCAGCCAGGGACAGTTCTATAATTCACCCCTCCACTTT.

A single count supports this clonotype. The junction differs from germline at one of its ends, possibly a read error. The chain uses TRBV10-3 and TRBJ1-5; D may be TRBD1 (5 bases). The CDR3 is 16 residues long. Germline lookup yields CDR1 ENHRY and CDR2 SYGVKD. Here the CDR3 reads CASSSGTVPGNQPQHF. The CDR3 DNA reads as TGTGCCAGCAGTTCGGGGACTGTCCCGGGCAATCAGCCCCAGCATTTT.

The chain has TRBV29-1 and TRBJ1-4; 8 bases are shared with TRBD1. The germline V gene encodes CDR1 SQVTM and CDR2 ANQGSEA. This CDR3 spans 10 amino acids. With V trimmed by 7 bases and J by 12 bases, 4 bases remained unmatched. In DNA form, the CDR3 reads TGCAGCGCTCTGACAGGGGAACTGTTTTTT. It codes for CSALTGELFF.

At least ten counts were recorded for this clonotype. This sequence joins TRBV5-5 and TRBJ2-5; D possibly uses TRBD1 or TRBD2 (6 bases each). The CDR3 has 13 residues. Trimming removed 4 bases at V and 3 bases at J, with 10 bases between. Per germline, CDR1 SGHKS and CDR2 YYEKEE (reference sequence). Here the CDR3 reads CASSGGREETQYF. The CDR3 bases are TGTGCCAGCAGCGGGGGGCGGGAAGAGACCCAGTACTTC.

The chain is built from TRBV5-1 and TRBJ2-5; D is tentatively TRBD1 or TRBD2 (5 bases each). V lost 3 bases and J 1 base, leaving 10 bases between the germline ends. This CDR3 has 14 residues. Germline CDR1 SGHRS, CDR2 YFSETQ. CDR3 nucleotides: TGCGCCAGCAGCTGGGACCTCTCCCAAGAGACCCAGTACTTC. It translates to CASSWDLSQETQYF.

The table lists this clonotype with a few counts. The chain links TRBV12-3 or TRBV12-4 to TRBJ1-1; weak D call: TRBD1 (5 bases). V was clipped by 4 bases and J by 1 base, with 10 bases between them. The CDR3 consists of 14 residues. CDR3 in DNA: TGTGCCAGCAGTTCCCCGACAGAGAACACTGAAGCTTTCTTT. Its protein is CASSSPTENTEAFF.

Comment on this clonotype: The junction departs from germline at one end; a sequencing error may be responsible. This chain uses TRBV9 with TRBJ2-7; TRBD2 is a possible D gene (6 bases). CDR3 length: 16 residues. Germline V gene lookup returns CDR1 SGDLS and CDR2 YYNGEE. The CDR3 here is CASSQDLGGGVTNLDF. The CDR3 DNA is TGTGCCAGCAGCCAAGATTTAGGTGGAGGGGTGACGAACCTGGACTTC.

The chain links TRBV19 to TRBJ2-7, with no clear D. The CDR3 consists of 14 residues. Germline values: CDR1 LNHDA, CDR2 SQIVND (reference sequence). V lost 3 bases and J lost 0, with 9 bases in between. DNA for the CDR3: TGTGCCAGTAGTATCGCCCGAAACTCCTACGAGCAGTACTTC. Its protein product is CASSIARNSYEQYF.

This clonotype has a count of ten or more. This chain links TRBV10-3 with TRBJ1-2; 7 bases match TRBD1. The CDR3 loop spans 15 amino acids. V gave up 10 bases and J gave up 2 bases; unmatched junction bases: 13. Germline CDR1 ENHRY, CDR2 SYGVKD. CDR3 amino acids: CATSNRGEDNYGYTF. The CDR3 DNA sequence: TGTGCCACTTCGAACAGGGGAGAGGACAACTATGGCTACACCTTC.

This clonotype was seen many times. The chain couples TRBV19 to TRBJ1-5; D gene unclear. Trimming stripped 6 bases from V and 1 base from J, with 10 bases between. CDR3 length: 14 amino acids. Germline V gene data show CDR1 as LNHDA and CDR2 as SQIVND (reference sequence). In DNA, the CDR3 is TGTGCCAGTAGGACATGGGTCAGCAATCAGCCCCAGCATTTT. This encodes CASRTWVSNQPQHF.

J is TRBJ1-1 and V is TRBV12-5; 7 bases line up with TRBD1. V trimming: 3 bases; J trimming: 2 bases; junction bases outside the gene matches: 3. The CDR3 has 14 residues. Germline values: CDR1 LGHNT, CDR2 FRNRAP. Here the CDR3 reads CASGFGQANTEAFF. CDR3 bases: TGTGCTAGTGGTTTCGGACAGGCTAACACTGAAGCTTTCTTT.

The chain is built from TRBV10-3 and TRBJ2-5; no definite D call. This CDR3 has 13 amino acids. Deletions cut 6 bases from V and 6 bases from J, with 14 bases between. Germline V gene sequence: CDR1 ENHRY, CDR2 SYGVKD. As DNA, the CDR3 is TGTGCCATCAGGTCAGATACCAGGAAGACCCAGTACTTC. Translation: CAIRSDTRKTQYF.

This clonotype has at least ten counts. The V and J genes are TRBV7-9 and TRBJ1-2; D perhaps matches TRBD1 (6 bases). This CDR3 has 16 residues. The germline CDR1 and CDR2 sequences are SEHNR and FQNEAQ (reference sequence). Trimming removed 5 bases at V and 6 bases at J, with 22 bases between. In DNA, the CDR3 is TGTGCCAGCAGCGAGAGCAGGGGTCGCCCACGCCATGGCTACACCTTC. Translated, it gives CASSESRGRPRHGYTF. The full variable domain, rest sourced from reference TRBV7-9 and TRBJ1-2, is DTGVSQNPRHKITKRGQNVTFRCDPISEHNRLYWYRQTLGQGPEFLTYFQNEAQLEKSRLLSDRFSAERPKGSFSTLEIQRTEQGDSAMYLCASSESRGRPRHGYTFGSGTRLTVV.

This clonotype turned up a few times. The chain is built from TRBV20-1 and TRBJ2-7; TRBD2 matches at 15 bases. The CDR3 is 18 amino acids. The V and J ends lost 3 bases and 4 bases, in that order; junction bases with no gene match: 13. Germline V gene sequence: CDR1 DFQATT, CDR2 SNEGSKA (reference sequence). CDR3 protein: CSASSWTSGRAEVYEQYF. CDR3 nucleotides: TGCAGTGCTAGTTCCTGGACTAGCGGGAGGGCCGAGGTGTACGAGCAGTACTTC.

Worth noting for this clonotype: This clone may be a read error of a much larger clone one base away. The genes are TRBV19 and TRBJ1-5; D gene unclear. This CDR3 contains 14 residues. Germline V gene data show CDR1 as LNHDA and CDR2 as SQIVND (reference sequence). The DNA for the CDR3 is TGTGCCAGTAGTTTCTTAATTAGCAATCGGCCCCAGCATTTT. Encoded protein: CASSFLISNRPQHF.

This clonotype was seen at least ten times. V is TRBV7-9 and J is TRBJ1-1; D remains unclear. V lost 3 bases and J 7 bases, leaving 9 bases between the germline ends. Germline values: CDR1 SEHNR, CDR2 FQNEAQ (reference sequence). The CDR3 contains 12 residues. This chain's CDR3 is CASSFRSYEAFF. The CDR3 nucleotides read TGTGCCAGCAGCTTCCGATCCTATGAAGCTTTCTTT.

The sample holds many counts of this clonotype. CDR3 nucleotide sequence: TGTGCCAGCAGCGTAGGAGGGACGACGAACACTGAAGCTTTCTTT. Its protein product is CASSVGGTTNTEAFF. The V gene is TRBV9, the J gene TRBJ1-1, with D perhaps TRBD1 (5 bases). Germline V gene data show CDR1 as SGDLS and CDR2 as YYNGEE. This CDR3 contains 15 residues. The V and J ends lost 0 bases and 1 base respectively, with 10 bases between them.

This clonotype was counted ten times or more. The DNA of the CDR3 is TGTGCCAGCAGTTACGTTTGGTCTCAAGGGCACTCTGGGGCCAACGTCCTGACTTTC. Encoded protein: CASSYVWSQGHSGANVLTF. The rearrangement joins TRBV6-6 to TRBJ2-6; D unresolved. The CDR3 is 19 amino acids. Germline V gives CDR1 MNHNY, CDR2 SVGAGI (reference sequence). V lost 2 bases, J lost 0 bases, and 17 bases lay in between.

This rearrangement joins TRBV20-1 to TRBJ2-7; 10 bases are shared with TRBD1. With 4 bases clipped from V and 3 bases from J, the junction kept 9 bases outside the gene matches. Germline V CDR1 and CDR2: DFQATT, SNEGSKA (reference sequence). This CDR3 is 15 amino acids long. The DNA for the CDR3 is TGCAGTGCTATCCCCCGGGACAGGGGAATCTACGAGCAGTACTTC. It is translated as CSAIPRDRGIYEQYF.

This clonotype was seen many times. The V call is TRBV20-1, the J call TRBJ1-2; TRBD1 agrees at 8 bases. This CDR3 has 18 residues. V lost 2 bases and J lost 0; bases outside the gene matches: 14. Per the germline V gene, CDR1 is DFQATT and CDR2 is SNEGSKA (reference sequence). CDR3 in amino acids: CSARPSNGQGDANYGYTF. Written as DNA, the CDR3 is TGCAGTGCTAGACCTTCGAATGGACAGGGCGATGCTAACTATGGCTACACCTTC.

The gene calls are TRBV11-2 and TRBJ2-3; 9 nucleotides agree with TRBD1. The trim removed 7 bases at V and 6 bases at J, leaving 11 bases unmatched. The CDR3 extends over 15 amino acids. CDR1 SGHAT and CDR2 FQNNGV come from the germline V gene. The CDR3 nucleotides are TGTGCCAGCACCAAAGACGGGACAGGGACGGATACGCAGTATTTT. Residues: CASTKDGTGTDTQYF.

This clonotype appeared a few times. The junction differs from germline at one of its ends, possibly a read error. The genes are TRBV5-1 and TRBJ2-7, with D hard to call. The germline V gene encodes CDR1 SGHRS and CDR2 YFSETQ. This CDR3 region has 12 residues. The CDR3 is CASSNDNYEQYF. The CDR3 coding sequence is TGTGCCAGCAGCAATGACAACTACGAGCAGTACTTC.

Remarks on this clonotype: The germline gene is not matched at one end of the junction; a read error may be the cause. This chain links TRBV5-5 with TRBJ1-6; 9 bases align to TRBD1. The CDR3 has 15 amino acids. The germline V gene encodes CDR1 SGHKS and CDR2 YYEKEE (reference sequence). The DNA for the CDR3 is TGTGCCAGCGGCTTCGGGACAGGGAATGGCTCACCCCTCCACTTT. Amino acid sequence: CASGFGTGNGSPLHF.

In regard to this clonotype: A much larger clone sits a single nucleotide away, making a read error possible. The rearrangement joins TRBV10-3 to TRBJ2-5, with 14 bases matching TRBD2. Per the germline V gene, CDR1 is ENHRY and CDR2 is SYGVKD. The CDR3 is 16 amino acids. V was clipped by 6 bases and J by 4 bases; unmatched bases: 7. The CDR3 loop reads CAISSGLAGVRETQYF. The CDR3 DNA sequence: TGTGCCATCAGCTCGGGACTAGCGGGAGTTAGAGAGACCCAGTACTTC.

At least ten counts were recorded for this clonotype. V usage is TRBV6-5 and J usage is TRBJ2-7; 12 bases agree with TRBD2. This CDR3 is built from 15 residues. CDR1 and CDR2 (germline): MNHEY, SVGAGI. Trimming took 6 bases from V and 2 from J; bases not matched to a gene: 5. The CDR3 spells CASRELAGGTYEQYF. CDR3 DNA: TGTGCCAGCAGAGAACTAGCGGGAGGTACCTACGAGCAGTACTTC.

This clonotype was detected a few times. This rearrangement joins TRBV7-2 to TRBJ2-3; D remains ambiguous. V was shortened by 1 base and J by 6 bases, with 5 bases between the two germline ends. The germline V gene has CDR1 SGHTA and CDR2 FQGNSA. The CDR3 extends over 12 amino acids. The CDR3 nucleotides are TGTGCCAGCAGCTTAGATTTGGATACGCAGTATTTT. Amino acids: CASSLDLDTQYF.

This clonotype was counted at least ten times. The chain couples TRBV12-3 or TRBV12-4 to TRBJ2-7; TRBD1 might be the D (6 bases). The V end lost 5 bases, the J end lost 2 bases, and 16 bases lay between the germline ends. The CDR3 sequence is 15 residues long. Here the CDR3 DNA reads TGTGCCAGCAGTCCCCGGACAGTGGGCACCTACGAGCAGTACTTC. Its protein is CASSPRTVGTYEQYF.

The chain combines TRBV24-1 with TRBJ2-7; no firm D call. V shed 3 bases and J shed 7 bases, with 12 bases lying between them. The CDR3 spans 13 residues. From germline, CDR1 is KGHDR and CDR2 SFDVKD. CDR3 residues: CATSDGGINEQYF. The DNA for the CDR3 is TGTGCCACCAGTGATGGCGGCATCAATGAGCAGTACTTC.

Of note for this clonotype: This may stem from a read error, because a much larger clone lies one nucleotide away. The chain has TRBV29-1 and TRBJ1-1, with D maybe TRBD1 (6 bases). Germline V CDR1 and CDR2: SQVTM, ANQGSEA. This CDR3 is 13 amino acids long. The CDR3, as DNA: TGCAGCGTCCGGGGGGCCGCGGACACTGAAGCTCTCTTT. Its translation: CSVRGAADTEALF. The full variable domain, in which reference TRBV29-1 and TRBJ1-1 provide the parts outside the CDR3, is SAVISQKPSRDICQRGTSLTIQCQVDSQVTMMFWYRQQPGQSLTLIATANQGSEATYESGFVIDKFPISRPNLTFSTLTVSNMSPEDSSIYLCSVRGAADTEALFGQGTRLTVV.